This TCR beta chain was observed in a study of identical twins. Regarding this clonotype: What it binds is not known.

With V trimmed by 8 bases and J by 7 bases, 28 bases remained unmatched. The CDR3 contains 19 residues. From germline, CDR1 is SEHNR and CDR2 FQNEAQ (reference sequence). TCRdb reanalysed the 5' RACE reads using MiXCR and keeps one entry per CDR3 protein. The data contain 1.5 million to 2 million distinct CDR3 sequences, about 31% of them singletons. The study's findings and limits: Recombination models fit unrelated individuals' TCR alpha sharing but underestimated twins'. Cord blood's abundant beta clonotypes had fewer insertions, unlike memory repertoires. Weaker excess twin sharing was seen among beta out-of-frame sequences. For zero-insertion analyses, partial confounding could come from invariant MAIT and iNKT cells.

Source material: cord blood. The chain links TRBV7-9 to TRBJ2-7; 8 bases are a match to TRBD2. The origin of this receptor is a newborn girl in good health. CDR3 nucleotide sequence: TGTGCCAGCCTCGAATCCGGGACTAGTGACCCGACCAGTAGCAATGAGCAGTACTTC. Translation: CASLESGTSDPTSSNEQYF.